These 29 T cell receptor beta chains originate from one sample sequenced in a study of blood T cell repertoires in COVID-19. The protocol was immunoSEQ multiplex PCR, while the TCRdb copy is restricted to in-frame clones and leaves out a portion. Of approximately 46,000 clones in the sample, more than 80% are singletons; the top ten hold 6.4%. Sequences were obtained from peripheral blood. The receptors derive from a man between 65 and 85 years old with active COVID-19.

The V call is TRBV6-1, the J call TRBJ2-1; 11 bases fit TRBD2. The CDR3 runs 16 residues. The germline gives CDR1 MNHNS, CDR2 SASEGT. V gave up 2 bases and J gave up 7 bases; unmatched junction bases: 7. The CDR3 sequence: CASSEFSGGAWNEQFF. The CDR3, as DNA: TGTGCCAGCAGTGAATTTAGCGGGGGGGCTTGGAATGAGCAGTTCTTC.

The V gene is TRBV10-2, the J gene TRBJ2-7, with 8 bases matching TRBD1. V lost 9 bases, J lost 2 bases, and 18 bases stayed unmatched. The germline V gene encodes CDR1 WSHSY and CDR2 SAAADI. The CDR3 extends over 17 amino acids. The CDR3 loop reads CASLGQGGVIGTYEQYF. The CDR3 region has the DNA TGCGCCAGTCTTGGACAGGGAGGAGTTATAGGGACCTACGAGCAGTACTTC.

This chain uses TRBV7-9 with TRBJ2-7, with a weak D call TRBD1 (6 bases). The CDR3 is 14 residues long. CDR1 and CDR2 from the germline V gene are SEHNR and FQNEAQ (reference sequence). V lost 5 bases to trimming and J lost 7 bases, with 18 bases between them. The DNA of the CDR3 is TGTGCCAGCAGCACCCATTACAGGGCATGGGAGCAGTACTTC. Its protein is CASSTHYRAWEQYF.

The genes are TRBV30 and TRBJ1-6; the D is unclear. With 8 bases removed from V and 5 bases from J, the gap between germline ends came to 13 bases. Germline V gene data show CDR1 as GTSNPN and CDR2 as SVGIG (reference sequence). The CDR3 totals 13 residues. This CDR3 reads CAQNSFDNSPLHF. The CDR3 nucleotides read TGTGCCCAAAACAGTTTCGATAATTCACCCCTCCACTTT.

This chain connects TRBV5-1 to TRBJ2-2, with no clear D. The V end lost 5 bases, the J end lost 0 bases, and 20 bases lay between the germline ends. There are 18 residues in the CDR3. The V gene's germline CDR1 is SGHRS and CDR2 YFSETQ. In DNA form, the CDR3 reads TGCGCCAGCAGAATTACAGCAAACCTGCTCGCGAACACCGGGGAGCTGTTTTTT. Translation: CASRITANLLANTGELFF.

The chain is built from TRBV5-8 and TRBJ2-1, with TRBD2 matching over 11 bases. Germline V gives CDR1 SGHTS, CDR2 YDEGEE. The trim removed 0 bases at V and 4 bases at J, leaving 3 bases unmatched. The CDR3 has 16 residues. The CDR3 loop is CASSLVSSGGYNEQFF. CDR3 coding DNA: TGTGCCAGCAGCTTGGTTTCTAGCGGGGGGTACAATGAGCAGTTCTTC.

The chain combines TRBV5-1 with TRBJ2-3, with TRBD2 as a possible D gene (5 bases). V lost 0 bases, J lost 1 base, and 12 bases lay in between. The germline V gene has CDR1 SGHRS and CDR2 YFSETQ. The CDR3 totals 16 residues. The CDR3 spells CASSLGSLRGTDTQYF. CDR3 sequence (DNA): TGCGCCAGCAGCTTGGGCTCTCTGCGGGGCACAGATACGCAGTATTTT.

The gene calls are TRBV7-2 and TRBJ2-2; 7 nucleotides line up with TRBD2. The J segment lost 6 bases and the V segment lost 5 bases, leaving 12 bases of the junction unmatched. The CDR3 contains 16 residues. CDR1 is SGHTA and CDR2 is FQGNSA in the germline V gene. The chain's CDR3 is CASSPRGGYGPGELFF. CDR3 DNA: TGTGCCAGCAGCCCCCGGGGAGGGTATGGTCCCGGGGAGCTGTTTTTT.

In this sample, this clone turned up once. As DNA, the CDR3 is TGTGCCAGTAGTGTTGAGGCCCGCTCCTACAATGAGCAGTTCTTC. Translated, it gives CASSVEARSYNEQFF. This chain joins TRBV19 and TRBJ2-1; no clear D gene. V lost 5 bases to trimming and J lost 0 bases, with 11 bases between them. The CDR3 contains 15 residues. CDR1 LNHDA and CDR2 SQIVND come from the germline V gene (reference sequence).

The chain employs TRBV5-1 and TRBJ2-5; tentatively, D is TRBD2 (6 bases). The germline gives CDR1 SGHRS, CDR2 YFSETQ. The CDR3 loop spans 14 amino acids. Trimming took off 0 bases at V and 5 bases at J, with 11 bases between the two ends. The DNA of the CDR3 is TGCGCCAGCAGCTTGGTTGGGGGAGGTGAGACCCAGTACTTC. Protein product: CASSLVGGGETQYF.

This clone appeared once. Written as DNA, the CDR3 is TGTGCCAGCAGTAGTGCGGGACTCCCCACAGATACGCAGTATTTT. Protein sequence: CASSSAGLPTDTQYF. The chain recombines TRBV5-4 with TRBJ2-3; D is possibly TRBD2 (6 bases). Trimming pared 5 bases from V and 2 bases from J, leaving 15 bases between. The CDR3 runs 15 residues. Germline loops: CDR1 SGHNT, CDR2 YYREEE (reference sequence). Complete variable domain (other parts from reference TRBV5-4 and TRBJ2-3): ETGVTQSPTHLIKTRGQQVTLRCSSQSGHNTVSWYQQALGQGPQFIFQYYREEENGRGNFPPRFSGLQFPNYSSELNVNALELDDSALYLCASSSAGLPTDTQYFGPGTRLTVL.

This clone appeared once. The chain has TRBV21-1 and TRBJ1-5; the D call TRBD1 from the table was never checked on the DNA. TRBV21-1 is tagged as a pseudogene. CDR3 length equals 20 residues. The CDR3 here is CASSSRRDRGILHSNQPQHF. Written as DNA, the CDR3 is TGTGCCAGCAGCAGCCGCCGGGACAGGGGAATCCTCCATAGCAATCAGCCCCAGCATTTT.

The gene calls are TRBV6-2 or TRBV6-3 and TRBJ2-3, with TRBD1 identical over 11 bases. The CDR3 runs 15 residues. V gave up 4 bases and J gave up 4 bases; unmatched junction bases: 4. The germline V gene encodes CDR1 MNHEY and CDR2 SVGEGT. The CDR3 DNA sequence: TGTGCCAGCAGTTCCTCGGGACAGGGGGCAGATACGCAGTATTTT. This codes for CASSSSGQGADTQYF.

V usage is TRBV11-2 and J usage is TRBJ1-3; TRBD1 matches 10 bases. CDR1 is SGHAT, CDR2 FQNNGV, per germline. CDR3 length equals 18 residues. Losses at the gene ends were 3 bases for V and 2 bases for J; bases not matched to a gene: 10. DNA for the CDR3: TGTGCCAGCAGCTTGGGTCGACAGGGGGCAGGTCCTGGAAACACCATATATTTT. The encoded protein is CASSLGRQGAGPGNTIYF.

The genes are TRBV3-1 (or the pseudogene TRBV3-2) and TRBJ2-2; 7 nucleotides line up with TRBD2. V lost 8 bases, J lost 6 bases, and 6 bases stayed unmatched. There are 13 residues in the CDR3. Germline CDR1 LGHDT, CDR2 YNNKEL (reference sequence). For the CDR3, the DNA is TGTGCCAGCGCGTTCCGGGGGGCCGGGGAGCTGTTTTTT. Protein: CASAFRGAGELFF.

The J gene is TRBJ1-1, the V gene TRBV14; 8 bases match TRBD1. The length of the CDR3 is 14 residues. CDR1 is SGHDN and CDR2 is FVKESK in the germline V gene. J gave up 5 bases and V 6 bases, and 8 bases lay outside the gene matches. CDR3 sequence: CASSFRGRRTEAFF. In DNA, the CDR3 is TGTGCCAGCAGTTTCAGGGGGCGCAGGACTGAAGCTTTCTTT. The full variable domain, completed using reference TRBV14 and TRBJ1-1, is EAGVTQFPSHSVIEKGQTVTLRCDPISGHDNLYWYRRVMGKEIKFLLHFVKESKQDESGMPNNRFLAERTGGTYSTLKVQPAELEDSGVYFCASSFRGRRTEAFFGQGTRLTVV.

This chain joins TRBV19 and TRBJ1-4; possibly TRBD1 for D (5 bases). The V gene's germline CDR1 is LNHDA and CDR2 SQIVND (reference sequence). This CDR3 contains 12 residues. V lost 3 bases and J 8 bases, leaving 7 bases between the germline ends. The CDR3 DNA follows: TGTGCCAGTAGTATGGCAGGGGAAAAACTGTTTTTT. This sequence encodes CASSMAGEKLFF.

The V gene is TRBV11-2, the J gene TRBJ1-4, with 9 positions matching TRBD1. The V segment lost 5 bases and the J segment 7 bases; nucleotides outside the gene matches: 5. The CDR3 totals 14 residues. From germline, CDR1 is SGHAT and CDR2 FQNNGV. The CDR3 region has the DNA TGTGCCAGCAGCCGTGACAGGGGGGGTGAAAAACTGTTTTTT. This codes for CASSRDRGGEKLFF. Complete variable domain (other parts from reference TRBV11-2 and TRBJ1-4): EAGVAQSPRYKIIEKRQSVAFWCNPISGHATLYWYQQILGQGPKLLIQFQNNGVVDDSQLPKDRFSAERLKGVDSTLKIQPAKLEDSAVYLCASSRDRGGEKLFFGSGTQLSVL.

The chain employs TRBV7-9 and TRBJ1-4; 7 bases match TRBD1. CDR3 length: 14 amino acids. With V trimmed by 1 base and J by 7 bases, 3 bases remained unmatched. CDR1 and CDR2 from the germline V gene are SEHNR and FQNEAQ (reference sequence). The CDR3 DNA is TGTGCCAGCAGCTTAGAACAGGGGACTGAAAAACTGTTTTTT. Amino acids: CASSLEQGTEKLFF.

This clone was seen once. In DNA form, the CDR3 reads TGTGCCAGCAGTTCCAGGACAGTGAACACCGGGGAGCTGTTTTTT. The encoded protein is CASSSRTVNTGELFF. This rearrangement joins TRBV6-5 to TRBJ2-2, with a tentative D call TRBD1 (6 bases). The CDR3 has 15 amino acids. Germline lookup yields CDR1 MNHEY and CDR2 SVGAGI. The V end was cut by 4 bases, the J end by 1 base, with 10 bases between.

The chain recombines TRBV7-9 with TRBJ2-7; the D gene is possibly TRBD1 (5 bases). V lost 0 bases, J lost 6 bases, and 15 bases lay in between. The germline V gene encodes CDR1 SEHNR and CDR2 FQNEAQ (reference sequence). The CDR3 has 15 residues. The CDR3 nucleotides are TGTGCCAGCAGCTTAGCGAACCAGGGTCCCCTCGAGCAGTACTTC. Translation gives CASSLANQGPLEQYF.

The V and J genes are TRBV7-2 and TRBJ2-7; a possible D gene is TRBD2 (6 bases). The V end lost 2 bases, the J end lost 5 bases, and 10 bases lay between the germline ends. This CDR3 is 13 amino acids long. The germline V gene encodes CDR1 SGHTA and CDR2 FQGNSA. CDR3: CASSLREANEQYF. The CDR3 bases are TGTGCCAGCAGCTTAAGGGAGGCTAACGAGCAGTACTTC.

J is TRBJ2-5 and V is TRBV10-2, with TRBD1 as a possible D gene (6 bases). Germline V gene lookup returns CDR1 WSHSY and CDR2 SAAADI. This CDR3 comprises 15 residues. Trimming cost V 2 bases and J 1 base, with 11 bases left between them. In DNA form, the CDR3 reads TGCGCCAGCAGTGAGCCGGGGACACCCCAAGAGACCCAGTACTTC. Translated, it gives CASSEPGTPQETQYF.

V usage is TRBV7-9 and J usage is TRBJ2-5; the D gene is possibly TRBD2 (6 bases). Germline V gene sequence: CDR1 SEHNR, CDR2 FQNEAQ (reference sequence). There are 14 residues in the CDR3. Trimming stripped 5 bases from V and 4 bases from J, with 14 bases between. CDR3 region: CASSPIAAPETQYF. Written as DNA, the CDR3 is TGTGCCAGCAGCCCAATAGCGGCCCCAGAGACCCAGTACTTC.

The chain uses TRBV24-1 and TRBJ2-1, with TRBD1 as a possible D gene (6 bases). There are 12 residues in the CDR3. V was trimmed by 3 bases and J by 7 bases, leaving 6 bases between them. Looked up from germline, CDR1 is KGHDR and CDR2 is SFDVKD. Here the CDR3 DNA reads TGTGCCACCAGTGATCAGGGGAATGAGCAGTTCTTC. Translation: CATSDQGNEQFF.

This rearrangement joins TRBV28 to TRBJ1-2, with TRBD1 matching 7 bases. CDR1 MDHEN and CDR2 SYDVKM come from the germline V gene. There are 14 residues in the CDR3. V lost 3 bases, J lost 4 bases, and 5 bases stayed unmatched. DNA for the CDR3: TGTGCCAGCAGTTTGGGGGACAGCCGCTATGGCTACACCTTC. The encoded protein is CASSLGDSRYGYTF.

J is TRBJ1-5 and V is TRBV19; 7 nucleotides align to TRBD1. Germline V lookup: CDR1 LNHDA, CDR2 SQIVND (reference sequence). After removal of 2 bases from V and 5 bases from J, the junction contained 6 bases not matched to a gene. The CDR3 spans 15 residues. In DNA, the CDR3 is TGTGCCAGTAGTATATGGGGACAGTTGGATCAGCCCCAGCATTTT. This sequence encodes CASSIWGQLDQPQHF.

This rearrangement joins TRBV7-2 to TRBJ1-5, with 9 bases identical to TRBD1. The CDR3 loop spans 14 amino acids. With V trimmed by 2 bases and J by 11 bases, 7 bases remained unmatched. CDR1 and CDR2 from the germline V gene are SGHTA and FQGNSA. CDR3 sequence (DNA): TGTGCCAGCAGCTTAACAGGGACAGGGATCGCCCAGCATTTT. Its translation is CASSLTGTGIAQHF.

The chain carries TRBV18 and TRBJ2-7; 7 bases align to TRBD1. The CDR3 loop spans 15 amino acids. Germline V lookup: CDR1 KGHSH, CDR2 LQKENI. V trimming: 5 bases; J trimming: 0 bases; junction bases outside the gene matches: 7. The CDR3 sequence: CASSFDRVSSYEQYF. The CDR3 DNA reads as TGTGCCAGCTCATTCGACAGGGTAAGCTCCTACGAGCAGTACTTC.